A single sample gave rise to the 11 T cell receptor beta chains below, sequenced in a study of blood T cell repertoires in COVID-19. The repertoire was sequenced with immunoSEQ multiplex PCR; TCRdb's copy has only in-frame clones and lacks some. Among approximately 150,000 clones listed, approximately 88% were seen once. The sample comprised peripheral blood. These receptors were obtained from a woman in her forties or fifties with acute or convalescent COVID-19.

The V and J genes are TRBV19 and TRBJ1-1; no clear D gene. Trimming removed 6 bases at V and 4 bases at J, with 9 bases between. The CDR3 runs to 12 residues. The germline gives CDR1 LNHDA, CDR2 SQIVND (reference sequence). The CDR3 nucleotides read TGTGCCAGTAGAGAGGGAACCACTGAAGCTTTCTTT. This translates into CASREGTTEAFF.

The chain recombines TRBV6-5 with TRBJ1-1; D might be TRBD1 (6 bases). Trimming took off 6 bases at V and 1 base at J, with 12 bases between the two ends. The CDR3 sequence is 14 residues long. Germline CDR1 reads MNHEY; CDR2 reads SVGAGI. This CDR3 reads CASSLDRTNTEAFF. As DNA, the CDR3 is TGTGCCAGCAGCCTAGACAGGACGAACACTGAAGCTTTCTTT.

The V gene is TRBV28, the J gene TRBJ2-5, with D tentatively TRBD2 (6 bases). Germline CDR1 MDHEN, CDR2 SYDVKM. The CDR3 covers 16 residues. Trimming pared 4 bases from V and 5 bases from J, leaving 20 bases between. The CDR3 DNA sequence: TGTGCCAGCAGTTCCCCGCAGGGAAGAGGGAGGGAGACCCAGTACTTC. Translating it yields CASSSPQGRGRETQYF.

This chain connects TRBV5-1 to TRBJ2-7, with a possible D match to TRBD1 (6 bases). Germline V gene sequence: CDR1 SGHRS, CDR2 YFSETQ. V was pared by 2 bases and J by 2 bases, with 14 bases between. CDR3 length equals 15 residues. The CDR3 region is CASSFLTGPAYEQYF. The CDR3 nucleotides read TGCGCCAGCAGCTTCTTAACAGGGCCCGCCTACGAGCAGTACTTC.

CDR3 nucleotide sequence: TGTGCCAGCAAAATTGGTGCGGCGGGAGTGGGCAATGAGCAGTTCTTC. This translates into CASKIGAAGVGNEQFF. V gene TRBV5-4 combines with J gene TRBJ2-1; TRBD2 matches 7 bases. CDR3 size: 16 residues. The V gene's germline CDR1 is SGHNT and CDR2 YYREEE (reference sequence). With V trimmed by 6 bases and J by 6 bases, 15 bases remained unmatched.

This chain links TRBV3-1 (or the pseudogene TRBV3-2) with TRBJ1-1; D gene ambiguous. The CDR3 spans 12 residues. Trimming removed 1 base from V and 7 bases from J, with 7 bases in between. Germline V gene lookup returns CDR1 LGHDT and CDR2 YNNKEL (reference sequence). The CDR3 DNA reads as TGTGCCAGCAGCCAAGTAAGGAGTGAAGCTTTCTTT. It specifies CASSQVRSEAFF.

The rearrangement joins TRBV28 to TRBJ2-5; D might be TRBD1 (5 bases). The germline V gene has CDR1 MDHEN and CDR2 SYDVKM. There are 12 residues in the CDR3. Between the trimmed V and J ends, which lost 3 bases and 8 bases, there was a span of 10 bases. The CDR3 bases are TGTGCCAGCAGTTTTCAGGGATTAACCCAGTACTTC. This sequence encodes CASSFQGLTQYF.

J is TRBJ1-2 and V is TRBV3-1 (or the pseudogene TRBV3-2); D may be TRBD1 (5 bases). The CDR3 length is 14 residues. Germline V gives CDR1 LGHDT, CDR2 YNNKEL (reference sequence). V lost 0 bases and J lost 4, with 9 bases in between. The CDR3 sequence is CASSQDRATYGYTF. As DNA, the CDR3 is TGTGCCAGCAGCCAAGACAGGGCGACCTATGGCTACACCTTC.

The chain joins TRBV14 to TRBJ1-1; D not certain. This CDR3 region has 15 residues. Germline V gives CDR1 SGHDN, CDR2 FVKESK. Deletions cut 4 bases from V and 8 bases from J, with 20 bases between. CDR3 DNA sequence: TGTGCCAGCAGCCCCAGGCTGGGTGGGTCGGGGGAAGCTTTCTTT. Amino acids: CASSPRLGGSGEAFF.

This clone was seen just once. The J gene is TRBJ2-1, the V gene TRBV15, with 9 bases fitting TRBD2. The trim removed 4 bases at V and 3 bases at J, leaving 7 bases unmatched. The CDR3 runs 16 residues. Germline-derived CDR1 and CDR2 are LNHNV and YYDKDF (reference sequence). Here the CDR3 DNA reads TGTGCCACCAGCAATAAAGGGACTAGCATCTACAATGAGCAGTTCTTC. This codes for CATSNKGTSIYNEQFF.

The chain carries TRBV28 and TRBJ2-1; the D is unclear. The CDR3 covers 14 residues. Germline-derived CDR1 and CDR2 are MDHEN and SYDVKM. Trimming stripped 2 bases from V and 9 bases from J, with 14 bases between. The CDR3 coding sequence is TGTGCCAGCAGTTTAAGGCACTATCCCAGTGAGCAGTTCTTC. It yields the protein CASSLRHYPSEQFF.